Presented here are 9 T cell receptor beta chains from one specimen sequenced in a study of blood T cell repertoires in COVID-19. Profiled with immunoSEQ multiplex PCR; TCRdb holds only in-frame clones, not every one. The sample comprises approximately 270,000 clones, approximately 90% of which are singletons, and approximately 0.84% rests with the top ten. The sequenced material came from peripheral blood. All receptors come from a man aged 30 to 39 with acute or convalescent COVID-19.

J is TRBJ1-1 and V is TRBV9; 11 nucleotides agree with TRBD1. Trimming took 0 bases from V and 7 from J; bases not matched to a gene: 20. Germline-derived CDR1 and CDR2 are SGDLS and YYNGEE. This CDR3 is built from 20 residues. This chain's CDR3 is CASSVGRATTGGTGGFEAFF. CDR3 in DNA: TGTGCCAGCAGCGTAGGAAGAGCTACCACAGGGGGGACAGGGGGGTTTGAAGCTTTCTTT.

The chain recombines TRBV6-5 with TRBJ1-6, with 7 bases matching TRBD1. After removal of 6 bases from V and 5 bases from J, the junction contained 7 bases not matched to a gene. The germline V gene encodes CDR1 MNHEY and CDR2 SVGAGI. The CDR3 spans 15 residues. The CDR3: CASRGDSSNNSPLHF. The CDR3, as DNA: TGTGCCAGCAGGGGGGACAGCTCGAATAATTCACCCCTCCACTTT.

DNA for the CDR3: TGCGCCAGCAGCTTGGATGCTAGCAACGACCAAGAGACCCAGTACTTC. This sequence encodes CASSLDASNDQETQYF. V and J are TRBV5-1 and TRBJ2-5; tentatively, D is TRBD2 (5 bases). Looked up from germline, CDR1 is SGHRS and CDR2 is YFSETQ. There are 16 residues in the CDR3. The V end was cut by 0 bases, the J end by 0 bases, with 12 bases between.

The chain couples TRBV5-1 to TRBJ2-3; 14 positions match TRBD2. This CDR3 is 19 amino acids long. Germline values: CDR1 SGHRS, CDR2 YFSETQ. With V trimmed by 4 bases and J by 3 bases, 13 bases remained unmatched. The CDR3 region is CASSITGTSGSFWTDTQYF. The CDR3 nucleotides are TGCGCCAGCAGCATAACCGGGACTAGCGGGAGTTTTTGGACAGATACGCAGTATTTT.

The rearrangement uses TRBV7-3 and TRBJ1-4; D ambiguous. The V gene lost 5 bases and the J gene lost 0 bases, with 7 bases spanning the gap. This CDR3 has 14 amino acids. Germline CDR1 SGHTA, CDR2 FQGTGA. CDR3 sequence reads: CASSLAATNEKLFF. The CDR3 DNA reads TGTGCCAGCAGCCTAGCTGCAACTAATGAAAAACTGTTTTTT.

The rearrangement joins TRBV28 to TRBJ2-3, with unresolved D. Germline V gene data show CDR1 as MDHEN and CDR2 as SYDVKM. This CDR3 has 13 residues. V lost 3 bases and J 0 bases, leaving 4 bases between the germline ends. The CDR3 sequence: CASSFPSTDTQYF. CDR3 nucleotide sequence: TGTGCCAGCAGTTTTCCTAGCACAGATACGCAGTATTTT.

V and J are TRBV12-3 or TRBV12-4 and TRBJ1-1, with TRBD1 matching 8 bases. V dropped 5 bases and J dropped 11; count of bases not matched to a gene: 4. CDR3 size: 11 residues. Written as DNA, the CDR3 is TGTGCCAGCAGTCGCAGGGGGCGGGCTTTCTTT. Encoded protein: CASSRRGRAFF.

This clone was picked up a small number of times. V usage is TRBV5-1 and J usage is TRBJ2-2; TRBD1 is a possible D gene (6 bases). The germline V gene encodes CDR1 SGHRS and CDR2 YFSETQ. Trimming pared 4 bases from V and 1 base from J, leaving 17 bases between. This CDR3 spans 17 amino acids. CDR3 amino acids: CASSPSGRGKNTGELFF. In DNA, the CDR3 is TGCGCCAGCAGCCCTTCGGGAAGGGGGAAGAACACCGGGGAGCTGTTTTTT.

This sequence joins TRBV18 and TRBJ1-4; perhaps TRBD1 as D (6 bases). V shed 2 bases and J shed 0 bases, with 13 bases lying between them. There are 17 residues in the CDR3. Germline lookup yields CDR1 KGHSH and CDR2 LQKENI. The CDR3 nucleotides are TGTGCCAGCTCACCAGGACAGCCTACTACAACTAATGAAAAACTGTTTTTT. It codes for CASSPGQPTTTNEKLFF.